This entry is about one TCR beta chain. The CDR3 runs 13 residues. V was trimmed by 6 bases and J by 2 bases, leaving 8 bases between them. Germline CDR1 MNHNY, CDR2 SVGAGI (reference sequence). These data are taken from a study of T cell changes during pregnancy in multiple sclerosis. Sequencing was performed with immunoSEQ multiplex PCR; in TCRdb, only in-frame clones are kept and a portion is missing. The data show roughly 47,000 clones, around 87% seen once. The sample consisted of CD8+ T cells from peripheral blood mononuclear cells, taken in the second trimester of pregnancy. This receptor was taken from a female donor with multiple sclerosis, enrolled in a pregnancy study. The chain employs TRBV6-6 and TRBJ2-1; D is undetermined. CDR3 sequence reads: CASRAPPYNEQFF. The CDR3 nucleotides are TGTGCCAGCAGGGCACCCCCCTACAATGAGCAGTTCTTC.